The rows below give T cell receptor beta chains drawn from one sample of a study of lymphopenia after photon versus proton radiotherapy. TCRdb's table, derived via immunoSEQ multiplex PCR, lists solely in-frame clones and lacks some. The sample lists 55,000 to 85,000 clones; less than 95% were seen once. This material consisted of peripheral blood, taken from a patient treated with photon-based radiotherapy. Receptors were obtained from a woman aged 40 to 50 with cholangiocarcinoma. CDR3s include the opening cysteine and the closing phenylalanine or tryptophan.

v_call cdr3_aa
TRBV7-9 CASSLIRPSNTGELFF
TRBV5-5 CASSSQGAEQPQHF
TRBV19 CASSTDYHDTGELFF
TRBV13 CASSSPGLATGELFF
TRBV4-3 CASSQVLGISGNTIYF
TRBV5-6 CASSLRQSYEQYF
TRBV7-3 CASSASSNTEAFF
TRBV7-6 CASSSRNYNEQFF
TRBV30 CAWSVRGQPQHF
TRBV7-8 CASSPQGVNTEAFF
TRBV6-5 CASSYRGQGAYEQYF
TRBV5-1 CASSLLEGTYEQYF
TRBV7-2 CASSPQGWSSEAFF
TRBV6-1 CASWDDLYNSPLHF
TRBV28 CASIRDQGHEQFF
TRBV28 CASSFPPGKAFF
TRBV2 CASRTPSGNQPQHF
TRBV29-1 CSVSGQLHTDTQYF
TRBV5-1 CASMADNEQFF
TRBV18 CASSPPLSGRLLDEQFF
TRBV9 CASSAPRGLAGVDEQFF
TRBV30 CAQGGGSLTDTQYF
TRBV27 CASSLKGTGGINEKLFF
TRBV19 CASSRIARSNEQFF
TRBV5-1 CASSQSTGGDEKLFF
TRBV19 CASSTSARGRGQPQHF
TRBV28 CASSYPGPQHF
TRBV7-9 CASSITGGLGSDTQYF
TRBV21-1 CASSPPDQYF
TRBV6-5 CASSPPGAGELFF
TRBV7-2 CASSLEWGDPTDTQYF